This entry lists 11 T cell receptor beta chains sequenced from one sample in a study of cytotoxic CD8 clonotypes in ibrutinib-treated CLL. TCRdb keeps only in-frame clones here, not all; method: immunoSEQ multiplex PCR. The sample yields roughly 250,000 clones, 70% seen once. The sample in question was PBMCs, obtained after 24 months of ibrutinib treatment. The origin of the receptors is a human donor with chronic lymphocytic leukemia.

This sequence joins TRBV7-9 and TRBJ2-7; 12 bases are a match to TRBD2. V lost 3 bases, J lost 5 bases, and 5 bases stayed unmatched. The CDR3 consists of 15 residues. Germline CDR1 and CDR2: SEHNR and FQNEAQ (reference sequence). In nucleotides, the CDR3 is TGTGCCAGCAGCTTCCCGACTAGCGGGAGTGACGAGCAGTACTTC. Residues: CASSFPTSGSDEQYF.

This chain's CDR3 is CASSPGQGRDTQYF. As DNA, the CDR3 is TGTGCCAGCAGCCCAGGACAGGGAAGAGATACGCAGTATTTT. The rearrangement links TRBV11-2 to TRBJ2-3; 8 positions match TRBD1. The CDR3 extends over 14 amino acids. Germline V gives CDR1 SGHAT, CDR2 FQNNGV. The ends lost 5 bases at V and 5 bases at J; junction bases unmatched: 6.

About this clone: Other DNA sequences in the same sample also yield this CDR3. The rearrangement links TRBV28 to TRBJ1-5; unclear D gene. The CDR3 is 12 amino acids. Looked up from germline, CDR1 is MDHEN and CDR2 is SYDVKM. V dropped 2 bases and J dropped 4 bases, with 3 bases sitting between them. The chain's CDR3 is CASSLVNQPQHF. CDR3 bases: TGTGCCAGCAGTTTAGTTAATCAGCCCCAGCATTTT.

This CDR3 reads CASMMAGSLRETQYF. The CDR3 DNA reads TGTGCCAGTATGATGGCAGGGTCGTTGCGGGAGACCCAGTACTTC. The rearrangement joins TRBV19 to TRBJ2-5; D may be TRBD1 (5 bases). The CDR3 loop spans 15 amino acids. The V end was cut by 7 bases, the J end by 5 bases, with 20 bases between. Germline V gene data show CDR1 as LNHDA and CDR2 as SQIVND (reference sequence).

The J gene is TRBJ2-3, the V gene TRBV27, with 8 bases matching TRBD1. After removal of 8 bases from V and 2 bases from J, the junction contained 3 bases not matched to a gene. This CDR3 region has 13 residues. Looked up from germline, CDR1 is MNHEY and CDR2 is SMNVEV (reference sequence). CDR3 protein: CASVDRVTDTQYF. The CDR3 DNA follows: TGTGCCAGCGTGGACAGGGTCACAGATACGCAGTATTTT.

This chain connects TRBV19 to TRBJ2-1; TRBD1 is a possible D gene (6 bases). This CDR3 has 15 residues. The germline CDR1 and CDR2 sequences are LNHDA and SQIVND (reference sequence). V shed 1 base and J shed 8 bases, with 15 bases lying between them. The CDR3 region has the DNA TGTGCCAGTAGTATAGCTGGGACAATGGGGGATGAGCAGTTCTTC. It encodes CASSIAGTMGDEQFF.

The CDR3 is CASSAGGTEAFF. The DNA for the CDR3 is TGTGCCAGCAGCGCCGGAGGGACTGAAGCTTTCTTT. The rearrangement joins TRBV13 to TRBJ1-1; D ambiguous. The CDR3 consists of 12 residues. Germline V gene data show CDR1 as PRHDT and CDR2 as FYEKMQ (reference sequence). Trimming removed 5 bases from V and 5 bases from J, with 9 bases in between.

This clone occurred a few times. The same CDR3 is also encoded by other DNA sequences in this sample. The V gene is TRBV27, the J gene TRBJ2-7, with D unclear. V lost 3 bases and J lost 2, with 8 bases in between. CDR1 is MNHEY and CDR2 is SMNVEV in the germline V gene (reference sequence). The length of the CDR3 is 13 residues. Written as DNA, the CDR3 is TGTGCCAGCAGTTTGGGCAGAACCTACGAGCAGTACTTC. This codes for CASSLGRTYEQYF.

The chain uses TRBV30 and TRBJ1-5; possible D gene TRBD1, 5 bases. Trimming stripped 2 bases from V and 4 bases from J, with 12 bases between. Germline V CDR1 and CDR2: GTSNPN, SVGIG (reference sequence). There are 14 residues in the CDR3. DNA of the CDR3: TGTGCCTGGAGTTTTGGACAACCTAATCAGCCCCAGCATTTT. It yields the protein CAWSFGQPNQPQHF. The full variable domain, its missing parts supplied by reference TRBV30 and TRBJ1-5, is SQTIHQWPATLVQPVGSPLSLECTVEGTSNPNLYWYRQAAGRGLQLLFYSVGIGQISSEVPQNLSASRPQDRQFILSSKKLLLSDSGFYLCAWSFGQPNQPQHFGDGTRLSIL.

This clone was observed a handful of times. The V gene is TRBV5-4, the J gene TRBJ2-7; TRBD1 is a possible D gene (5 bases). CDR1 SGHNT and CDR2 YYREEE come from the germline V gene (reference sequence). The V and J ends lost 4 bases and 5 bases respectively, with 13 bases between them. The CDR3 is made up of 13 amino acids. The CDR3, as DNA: TGTGCCAGCAGCCCTCAAGACAGCCACGAGCAGTACTTC. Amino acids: CASSPQDSHEQYF.

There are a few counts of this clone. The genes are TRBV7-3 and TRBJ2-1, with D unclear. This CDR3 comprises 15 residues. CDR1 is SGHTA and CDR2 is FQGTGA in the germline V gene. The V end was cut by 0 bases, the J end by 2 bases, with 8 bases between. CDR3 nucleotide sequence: TGTGCCAGCAGCTTAACCGGAAGCCCCTACAATGAGCAGTTCTTC. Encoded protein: CASSLTGSPYNEQFF.